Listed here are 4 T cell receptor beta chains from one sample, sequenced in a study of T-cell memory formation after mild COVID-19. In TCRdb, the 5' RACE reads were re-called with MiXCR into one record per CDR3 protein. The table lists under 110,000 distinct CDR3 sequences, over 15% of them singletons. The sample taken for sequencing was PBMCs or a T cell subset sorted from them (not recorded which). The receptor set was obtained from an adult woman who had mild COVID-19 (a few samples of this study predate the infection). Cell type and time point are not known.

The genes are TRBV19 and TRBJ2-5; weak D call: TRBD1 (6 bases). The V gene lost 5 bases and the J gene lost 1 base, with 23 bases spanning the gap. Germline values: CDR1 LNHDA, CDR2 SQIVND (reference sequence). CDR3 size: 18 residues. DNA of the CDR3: TGTGCCAGTAGTCCCTGGTTCCTAGGGGGAGTGGGCCAAGAGACCCAGTACTTC. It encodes CASSPWFLGGVGQETQYF.

In nucleotides, the CDR3 is TGTGCCAGCAGTTACTTAGGAGAAAGACCTGTCTCTGGAAACACCATATATTTT. This encodes CASSYLGERPVSGNTIYF. The chain carries TRBV6-5 and TRBJ1-3; D is unclear. The CDR3 is 18 residues long. Trimming pared 1 base from V and 0 bases from J, leaving 16 bases between. The germline CDR1 and CDR2 sequences are MNHEY and SVGAGI.

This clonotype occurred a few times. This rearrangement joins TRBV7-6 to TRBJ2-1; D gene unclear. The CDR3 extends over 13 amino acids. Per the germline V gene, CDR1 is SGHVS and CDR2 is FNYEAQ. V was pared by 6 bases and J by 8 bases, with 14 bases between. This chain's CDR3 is CASSNPFLDEQFF. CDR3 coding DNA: TGTGCCAGCAGTAATCCTTTCCTCGATGAGCAGTTCTTC. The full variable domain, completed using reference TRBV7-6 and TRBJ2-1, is GAGVSQSPRYKVTKRGQDVALRCDPISGHVSLYWYRQALGQGPEFLTYFNYEAQQDKSGLPNDRFSAERPEGSISTLTIQRTEQRDSAMYRCASSNPFLDEQFFGPGTRLTVL.

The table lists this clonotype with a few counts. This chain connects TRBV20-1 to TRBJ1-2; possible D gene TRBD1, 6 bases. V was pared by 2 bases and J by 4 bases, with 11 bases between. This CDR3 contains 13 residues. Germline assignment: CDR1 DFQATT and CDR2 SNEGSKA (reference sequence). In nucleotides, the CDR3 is TGCAGTGCTAGACCCGGACAGCTCTATGGCTACACCTTC. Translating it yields CSARPGQLYGYTF.